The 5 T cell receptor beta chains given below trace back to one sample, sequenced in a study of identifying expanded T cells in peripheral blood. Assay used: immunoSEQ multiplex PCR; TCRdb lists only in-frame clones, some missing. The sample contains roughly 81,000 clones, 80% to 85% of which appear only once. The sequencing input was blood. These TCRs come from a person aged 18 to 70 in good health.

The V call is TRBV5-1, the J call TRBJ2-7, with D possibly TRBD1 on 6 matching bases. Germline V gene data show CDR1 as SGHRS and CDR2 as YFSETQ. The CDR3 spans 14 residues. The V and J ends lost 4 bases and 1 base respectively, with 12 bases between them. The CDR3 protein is CASSPRGRSYEQYF. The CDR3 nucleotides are TGCGCCAGCAGCCCAAGGGGGAGATCCTACGAGCAGTACTTC.

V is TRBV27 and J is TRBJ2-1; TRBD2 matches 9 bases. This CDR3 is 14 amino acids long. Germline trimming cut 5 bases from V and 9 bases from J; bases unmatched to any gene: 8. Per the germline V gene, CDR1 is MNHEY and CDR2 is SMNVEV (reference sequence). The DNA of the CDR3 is TGTGCCAGCAGTCCGGGACTAGCTTTTCTTGAGCAGTTCTTC. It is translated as CASSPGLAFLEQFF.

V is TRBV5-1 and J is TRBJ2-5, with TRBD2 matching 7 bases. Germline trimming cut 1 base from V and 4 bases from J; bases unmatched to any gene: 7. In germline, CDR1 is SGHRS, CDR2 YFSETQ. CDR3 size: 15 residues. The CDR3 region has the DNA TGCGCCAGCAGCTTGTTCCCCATAGCGGGAGAGACCCAGTACTTC. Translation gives CASSLFPIAGETQYF.

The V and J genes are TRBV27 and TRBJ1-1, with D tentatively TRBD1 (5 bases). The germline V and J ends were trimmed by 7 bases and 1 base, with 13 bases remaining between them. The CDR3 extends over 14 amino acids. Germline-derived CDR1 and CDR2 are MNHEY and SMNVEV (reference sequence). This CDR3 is CASNPGPRNTEAFF. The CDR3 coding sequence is TGTGCCAGCAACCCGGGACCTAGGAACACTGAAGCTTTCTTT.

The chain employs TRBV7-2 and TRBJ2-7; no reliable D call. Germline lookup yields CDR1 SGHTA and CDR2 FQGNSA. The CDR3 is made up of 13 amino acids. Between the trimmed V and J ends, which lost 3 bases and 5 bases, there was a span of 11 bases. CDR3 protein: CASSFLGVDEQYF. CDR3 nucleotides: TGTGCCAGCAGCTTTTTAGGTGTTGACGAGCAGTACTTC.